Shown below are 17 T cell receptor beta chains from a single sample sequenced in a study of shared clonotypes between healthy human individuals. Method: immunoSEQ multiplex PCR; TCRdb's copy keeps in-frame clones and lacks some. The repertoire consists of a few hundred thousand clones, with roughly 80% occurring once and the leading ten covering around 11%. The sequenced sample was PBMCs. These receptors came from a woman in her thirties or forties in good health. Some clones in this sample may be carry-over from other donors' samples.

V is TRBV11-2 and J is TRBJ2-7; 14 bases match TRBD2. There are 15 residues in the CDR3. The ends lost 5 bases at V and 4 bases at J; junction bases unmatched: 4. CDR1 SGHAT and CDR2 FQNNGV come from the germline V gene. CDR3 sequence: CASSQGTSGSYEQYF. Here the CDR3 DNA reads TGTGCCAGCAGCCAGGGGACTAGCGGGAGTTACGAGCAGTACTTC. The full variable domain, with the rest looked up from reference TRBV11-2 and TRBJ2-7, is EAGVAQSPRYKIIEKRQSVAFWCNPISGHATLYWYQQILGQGPKLLIQFQNNGVVDDSQLPKDRFSAERLKGVDSTLKIQPAKLEDSAVYLCASSQGTSGSYEQYFGPGTRLTVT.

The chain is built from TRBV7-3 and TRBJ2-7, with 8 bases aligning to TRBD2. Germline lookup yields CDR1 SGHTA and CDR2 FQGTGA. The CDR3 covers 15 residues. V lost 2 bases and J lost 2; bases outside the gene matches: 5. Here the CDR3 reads CASSLSPGGPYEQYF. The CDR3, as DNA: TGTGCCAGCAGCTTATCGCCGGGAGGGCCCTACGAGCAGTACTTC.

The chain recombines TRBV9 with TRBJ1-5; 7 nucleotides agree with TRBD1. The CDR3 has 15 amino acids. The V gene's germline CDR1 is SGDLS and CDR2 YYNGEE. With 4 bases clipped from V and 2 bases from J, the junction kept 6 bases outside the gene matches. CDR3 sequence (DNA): TGTGCCAGCAGCCCCAATGGACAGGGCAATCAGCCCCAGCATTTT. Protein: CASSPNGQGNQPQHF. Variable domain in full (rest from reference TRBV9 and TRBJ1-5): DSGVTQTPKHLITATGQRVTLRCSPRSGDLSVYWYQQSLDQGLQFLIQYYNGEERAKGNILERFSAQQFPDLHSELNLSSLELGDSALYFCASSPNGQGNQPQHFGDGTRLSIL.

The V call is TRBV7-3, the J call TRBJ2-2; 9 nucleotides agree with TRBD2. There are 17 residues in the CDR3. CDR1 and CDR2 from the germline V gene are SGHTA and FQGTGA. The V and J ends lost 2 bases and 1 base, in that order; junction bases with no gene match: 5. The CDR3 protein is CASSLQGGRVNTGELFF. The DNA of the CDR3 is TGTGCCAGCAGCTTACAAGGCGGGAGGGTGAACACCGGGGAGCTGTTTTTT.

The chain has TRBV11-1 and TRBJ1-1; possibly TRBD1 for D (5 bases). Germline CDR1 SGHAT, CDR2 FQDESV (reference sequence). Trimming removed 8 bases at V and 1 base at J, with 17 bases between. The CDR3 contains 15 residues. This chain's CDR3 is CASRDWTSRNTEAFF. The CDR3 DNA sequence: TGTGCCAGCCGCGACTGGACAAGCCGGAACACTGAAGCTTTCTTT.

The CDR3 nucleotides read TGTGCCAGCAGCGTAGCTGGGAGCTCTGGGGCCAACGTCCTGACTTTC. The encoded protein is CASSVAGSSGANVLTF. J is TRBJ2-6 and V is TRBV9, with a possible D match to TRBD2 (5 bases). Germline assignment: CDR1 SGDLS and CDR2 YYNGEE. Trimming left V 0 bases short and J 0 bases short, with 7 bases between. The CDR3 spans 16 residues. Using reference TRBV9 and TRBJ2-6 for the parts outside the CDR3, the full variable domain is DSGVTQTPKHLITATGQRVTLRCSPRSGDLSVYWYQQSLDQGLQFLIQYYNGEERAKGNILERFSAQQFPDLHSELNLSSLELGDSALYFCASSVAGSSGANVLTFGAGSRLTVL.

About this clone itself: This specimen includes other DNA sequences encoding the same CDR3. The CDR3 here is CASSLDRGDYGYTF. CDR3 in DNA: TGCGCCAGCAGCTTGGACAGGGGGGACTATGGCTACACCTTC. This chain connects TRBV5-1 to TRBJ1-2, with 8 bases aligning to TRBD1. The CDR3 extends over 14 amino acids. From germline, CDR1 is SGHRS and CDR2 YFSETQ. Trimming took 0 bases from V and 3 from J; bases not matched to a gene: 1.

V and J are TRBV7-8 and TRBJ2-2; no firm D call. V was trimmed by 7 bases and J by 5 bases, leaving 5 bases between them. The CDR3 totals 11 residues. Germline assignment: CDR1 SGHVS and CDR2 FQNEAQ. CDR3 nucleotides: TGTGCCAGCACCCCAACCGGGGAGCTGTTTTTT. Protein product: CASTPTGELFF. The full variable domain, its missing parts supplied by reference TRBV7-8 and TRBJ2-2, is GAGVSQSPRYKVAKRGQDVALRCDPISGHVSLFWYQQALGQGPEFLTYFQNEAQLDKSGLPSDRFFAERPEGSVSTLKIQRTQQEDSAVYLCASTPTGELFFGEGSRLTVL.

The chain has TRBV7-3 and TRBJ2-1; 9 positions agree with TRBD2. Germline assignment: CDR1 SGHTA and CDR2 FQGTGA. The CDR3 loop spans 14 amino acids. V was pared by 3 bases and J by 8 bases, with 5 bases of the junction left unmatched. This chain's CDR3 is CASSLGLAADEQFF. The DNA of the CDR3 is TGTGCCAGCAGCTTGGGACTAGCTGCCGATGAGCAGTTCTTC.

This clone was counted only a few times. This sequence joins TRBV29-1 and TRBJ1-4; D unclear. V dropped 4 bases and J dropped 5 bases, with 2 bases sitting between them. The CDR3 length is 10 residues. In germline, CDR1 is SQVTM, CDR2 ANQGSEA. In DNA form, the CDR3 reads TGCAGCGTTGGCAATGAAAAACTGTTTTTT. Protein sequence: CSVGNEKLFF.

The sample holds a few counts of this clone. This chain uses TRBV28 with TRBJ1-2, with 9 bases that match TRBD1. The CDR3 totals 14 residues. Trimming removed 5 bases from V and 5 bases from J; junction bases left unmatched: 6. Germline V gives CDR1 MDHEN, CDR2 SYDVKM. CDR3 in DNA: TGTGCCAGCAGTCTCTACAGGGGGCGGTATGGCTACACCTTC. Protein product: CASSLYRGRYGYTF.

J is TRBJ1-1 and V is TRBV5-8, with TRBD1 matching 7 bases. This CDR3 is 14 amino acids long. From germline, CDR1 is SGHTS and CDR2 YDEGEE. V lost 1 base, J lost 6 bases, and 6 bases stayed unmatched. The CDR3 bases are TGTGCCAGCAGCTTGTACAGGGGTTTCCCTGAAGCTTTCTTT. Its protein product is CASSLYRGFPEAFF.

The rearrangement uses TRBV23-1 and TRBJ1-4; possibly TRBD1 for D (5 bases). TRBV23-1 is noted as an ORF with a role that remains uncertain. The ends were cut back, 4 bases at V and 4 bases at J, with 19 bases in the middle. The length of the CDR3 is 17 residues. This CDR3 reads CASSLPRRGRDNEKLFF. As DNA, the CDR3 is TGCGCCAGCAGTCTCCCAAGGAGGGGTAGGGATAATGAAAAACTGTTTTTT.

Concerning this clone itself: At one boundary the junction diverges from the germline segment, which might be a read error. The CDR3 protein is CASSLGFGAFYEQYF. In DNA, the CDR3 is TGCGCCAGCAGTTTGGGGTTCGGAGCTTTCTACGAGCAGTACTTC. The chain employs TRBV5-1 and TRBJ2-7; no clear D gene. The CDR3 runs to 15 residues. CDR1 is SGHRS and CDR2 is YFSETQ in the germline V gene.

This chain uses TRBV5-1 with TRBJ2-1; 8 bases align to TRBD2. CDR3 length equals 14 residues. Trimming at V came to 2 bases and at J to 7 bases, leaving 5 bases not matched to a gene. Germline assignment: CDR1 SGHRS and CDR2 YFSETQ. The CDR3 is CASSFSGSGNEQFF. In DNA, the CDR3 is TGCGCCAGCAGCTTCAGCGGGAGTGGTAATGAGCAGTTCTTC.

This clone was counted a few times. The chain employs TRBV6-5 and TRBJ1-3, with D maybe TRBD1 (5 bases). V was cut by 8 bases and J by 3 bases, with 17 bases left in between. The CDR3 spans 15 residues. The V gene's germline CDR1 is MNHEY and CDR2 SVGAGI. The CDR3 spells CASQKPGYSGNTIYF. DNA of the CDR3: TGTGCCAGCCAAAAGCCAGGGTACAGTGGAAACACCATATATTTT.

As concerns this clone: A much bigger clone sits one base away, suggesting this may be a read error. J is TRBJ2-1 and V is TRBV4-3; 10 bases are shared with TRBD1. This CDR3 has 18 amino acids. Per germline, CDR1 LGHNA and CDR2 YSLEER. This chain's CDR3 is CASGQDPSGQGIYNEQFF. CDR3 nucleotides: TGCGCCAGCGGCCAAGATCCGTCGGGACAGGGGATTTACAATGAGCAGTTCTTC.